This TCR beta chain was documented in a study of blood T cell repertoires in COVID-19. On the study more broadly: Whether acute or convalescent, the COVID-19 samples came from the United States, Italy and Spain. Sample material is recorded as cDNA or gDNA derived from T cells, B-cell-depleted T cells, or PBMCs.

In the original analysis: Counts of nucleated cells, estimated from reference gene primer amplification, were obtained. Assay used: immunoSEQ multiplex PCR; TCRdb lists only in-frame clones, some missing. The D gene and trimming were derived from the DNA, and the V and J assignments and clone size from that table. Of tens of thousands of clones in the sample, 90% to 95% were seen once. The V end was cut by 8 bases, the J end by 4 bases, with 20 bases between. Germline CDR1 SGHDN, CDR2 FVKESK. This CDR3 is built from 15 residues. The sequenced material came from peripheral blood. The V gene is TRBV14, the J gene TRBJ1-2, with a possible D match to TRBD1 (6 bases). The TCR originated in a human donor in a cohort sampled during active COVID-19. CDR3 nucleotides: TGTGCCAGCTTACCCGAGGGGGGGATCGGCTATGGCTACACCTTC. Its protein product is CASLPEGGIGYGYTF. The complete variable domain, with remaining parts taken from reference TRBV14 and TRBJ1-2, reads EAGVTQFPSHSVIEKGQTVTLRCDPISGHDNLYWYRRVMGKEIKFLLHFVKESKQDESGMPNNRFLAERTGGTYSTLKVQPAELEDSGVYFCASLPEGGIGYGYTFGSGTRLTVV.